What follows describes a single T cell receptor (beta chain). Germline-derived CDR1 and CDR2 are MNHEY and SVGAGI. The CDR3 runs to 14 residues. After removal of 8 bases from V and 2 bases from J, the junction contained 6 bases not matched to a gene. Authors' analysis steps: Reference gene primer amplification gave nucleated cell count estimates. Only in-frame clones appear in the TCRdb table, and some are missing; sequencing was by immunoSEQ multiplex PCR. From that table come the V and J calls and clone size; the DNA was used to work out D and trimming. The table shows approximately 70,000 clones, with 75% to 85% occurring only once. This specimen belongs to a study of blood T cell repertoires in COVID-19. About the study: The United States, Italy and Spain provided the acute and convalescent COVID-19 samples.

The sequenced sample consisted of peripheral blood. The TCR sequence derives from an elderly woman with active or convalescent COVID-19. The chain has TRBV6-5 and TRBJ2-1; 7 bases line up with TRBD2. The CDR3 spells CASRKRGPYNEQFF. DNA of the CDR3: TGTGCCAGCCGGAAGCGGGGCCCCTACAATGAGCAGTTCTTC.